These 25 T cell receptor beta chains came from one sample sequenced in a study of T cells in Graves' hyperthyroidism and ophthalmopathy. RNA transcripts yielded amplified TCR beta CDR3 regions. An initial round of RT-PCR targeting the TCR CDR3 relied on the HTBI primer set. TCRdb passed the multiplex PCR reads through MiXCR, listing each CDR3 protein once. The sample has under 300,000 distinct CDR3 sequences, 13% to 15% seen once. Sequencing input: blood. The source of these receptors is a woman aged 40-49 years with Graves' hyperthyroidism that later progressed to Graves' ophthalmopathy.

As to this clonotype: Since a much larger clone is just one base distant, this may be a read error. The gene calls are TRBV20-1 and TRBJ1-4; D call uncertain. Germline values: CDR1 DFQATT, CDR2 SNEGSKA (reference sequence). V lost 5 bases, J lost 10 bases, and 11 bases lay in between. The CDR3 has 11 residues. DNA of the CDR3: TGCAGTGCTGCCCCGGAGGTAAAACTGTTTTTT. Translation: CSAAPEVKLFF.

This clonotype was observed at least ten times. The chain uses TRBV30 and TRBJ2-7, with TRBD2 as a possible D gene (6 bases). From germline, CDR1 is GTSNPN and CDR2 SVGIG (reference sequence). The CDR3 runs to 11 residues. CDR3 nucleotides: TGTGCACGGGGAGGTAGATACGAGCAGTACTTC. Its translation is CARGGRYEQYF.

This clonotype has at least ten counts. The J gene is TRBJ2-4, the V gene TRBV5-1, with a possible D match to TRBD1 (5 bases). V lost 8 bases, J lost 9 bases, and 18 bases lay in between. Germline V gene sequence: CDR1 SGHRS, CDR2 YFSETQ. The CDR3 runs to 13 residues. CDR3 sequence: CASTQDPDGIQYF. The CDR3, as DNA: TGCGCCAGTACACAGGACCCCGACGGCATTCAGTACTTC.

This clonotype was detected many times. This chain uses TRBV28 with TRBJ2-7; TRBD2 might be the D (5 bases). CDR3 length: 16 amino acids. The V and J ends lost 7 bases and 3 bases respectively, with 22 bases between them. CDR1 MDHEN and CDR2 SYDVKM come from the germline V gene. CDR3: CASTPLRLNLFYEQYF. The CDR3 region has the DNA TGTGCCAGCACCCCCTTGCGACTAAACCTCTTCTACGAGCAGTACTTC. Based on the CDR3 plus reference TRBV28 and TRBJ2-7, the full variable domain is DVKVTQSSRYLVKRTGEKVFLECVQDMDHENMFWYRQDPGLGLRLIYFSYDVKMKEKGDIPEGYSVSREKKERFSLILESASTNQTSMYLCASTPLRLNLFYEQYFGPGTRLTVT.

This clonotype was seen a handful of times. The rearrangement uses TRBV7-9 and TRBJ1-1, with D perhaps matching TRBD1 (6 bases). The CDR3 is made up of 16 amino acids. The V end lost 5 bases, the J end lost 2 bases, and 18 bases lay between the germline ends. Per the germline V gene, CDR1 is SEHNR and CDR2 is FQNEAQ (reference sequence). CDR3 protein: CASSPPGGRANTEAFF. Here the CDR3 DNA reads TGTGCCAGCAGCCCCCCGGGGGGGCGGGCTAACACTGAAGCTTTCTTT.

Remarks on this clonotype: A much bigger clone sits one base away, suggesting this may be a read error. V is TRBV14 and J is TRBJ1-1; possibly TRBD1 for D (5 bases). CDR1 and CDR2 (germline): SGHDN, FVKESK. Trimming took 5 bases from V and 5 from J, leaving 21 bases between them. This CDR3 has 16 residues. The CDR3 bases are TGTGCCAGCAGCATCCGGGGATTTGACAGTTTGACTGAAGCTTTCTTT. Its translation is CASSIRGFDSLTEAFF.

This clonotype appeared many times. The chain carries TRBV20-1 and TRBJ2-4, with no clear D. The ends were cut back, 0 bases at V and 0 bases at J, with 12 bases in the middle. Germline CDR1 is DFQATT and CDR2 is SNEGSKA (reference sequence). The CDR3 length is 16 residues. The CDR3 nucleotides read TGCAGTGCTAGAGATGTTGGCACCTTAGCCAAAAACATTCAGTACTTC. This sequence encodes CSARDVGTLAKNIQYF.

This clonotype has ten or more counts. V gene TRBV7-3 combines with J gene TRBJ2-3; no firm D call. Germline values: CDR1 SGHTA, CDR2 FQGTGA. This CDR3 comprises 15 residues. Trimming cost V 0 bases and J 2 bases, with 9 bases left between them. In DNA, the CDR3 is TGTGCCAGCAGCTTAACTTTTACCCTCACAGATACGCAGTATTTT. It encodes CASSLTFTLTDTQYF. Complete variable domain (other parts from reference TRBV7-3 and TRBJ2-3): GAGVSQTPSNKVTEKGKYVELRCDPISGHTALYWYRQSLGQGPEFLIYFQGTGAADDSGLPNDRFFAVRPEGSVSTLKIQRTERGDSAVYLCASSLTFTLTDTQYFGPGTRLTVL.

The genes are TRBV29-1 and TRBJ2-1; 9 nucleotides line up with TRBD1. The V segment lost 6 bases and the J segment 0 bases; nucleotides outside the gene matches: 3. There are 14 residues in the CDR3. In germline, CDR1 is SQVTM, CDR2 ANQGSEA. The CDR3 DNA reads TGCAGCGTAATGGGACAGGGCTCCTACAATGAGCAGTTCTTC. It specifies CSVMGQGSYNEQFF.

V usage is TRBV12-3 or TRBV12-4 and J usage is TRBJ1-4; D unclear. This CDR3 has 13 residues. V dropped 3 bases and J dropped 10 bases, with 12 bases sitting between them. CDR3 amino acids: CASSFRTGRKLFF. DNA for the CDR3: TGTGCCAGCAGTTTTCGGACGGGAAGAAAACTGTTTTTT.

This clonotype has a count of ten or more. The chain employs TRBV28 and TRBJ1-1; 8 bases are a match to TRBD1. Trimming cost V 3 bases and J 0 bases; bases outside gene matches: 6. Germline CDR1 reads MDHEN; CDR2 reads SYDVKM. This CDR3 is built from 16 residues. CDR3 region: CASSFGTGWMNTEAFF. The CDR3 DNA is TGTGCCAGCAGTTTTGGGACAGGTTGGATGAACACTGAAGCTTTCTTT. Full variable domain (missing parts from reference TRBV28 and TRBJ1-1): DVKVTQSSRYLVKRTGEKVFLECVQDMDHENMFWYRQDPGLGLRLIYFSYDVKMKEKGDIPEGYSVSREKKERFSLILESASTNQTSMYLCASSFGTGWMNTEAFFGQGTRLTVV.

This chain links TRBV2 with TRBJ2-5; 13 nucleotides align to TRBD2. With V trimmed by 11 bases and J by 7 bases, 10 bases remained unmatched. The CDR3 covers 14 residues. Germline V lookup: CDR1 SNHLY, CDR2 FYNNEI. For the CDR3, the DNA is TGTGCCGGTTCAGGACTAGCGGGAGACGGGACCCAGTACTTC. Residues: CAGSGLAGDGTQYF.

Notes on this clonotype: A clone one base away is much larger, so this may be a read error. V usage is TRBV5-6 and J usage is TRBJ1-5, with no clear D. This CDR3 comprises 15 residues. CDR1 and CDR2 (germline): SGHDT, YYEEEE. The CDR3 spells CASSLMVSPNLPQHF. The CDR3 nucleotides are TGTGCCAGCAGCTTGATGGTTTCCCCCAATCTGCCCCAGCATTTT.

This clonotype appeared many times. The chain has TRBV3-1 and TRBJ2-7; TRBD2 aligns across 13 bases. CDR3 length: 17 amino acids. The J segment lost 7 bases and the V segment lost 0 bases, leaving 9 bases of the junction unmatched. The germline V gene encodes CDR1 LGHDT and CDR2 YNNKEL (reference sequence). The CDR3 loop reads CASSQEGRWGLAGEQYF. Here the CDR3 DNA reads TGTGCCAGCAGCCAAGAAGGGCGATGGGGACTAGCGGGAGAGCAGTACTTC.

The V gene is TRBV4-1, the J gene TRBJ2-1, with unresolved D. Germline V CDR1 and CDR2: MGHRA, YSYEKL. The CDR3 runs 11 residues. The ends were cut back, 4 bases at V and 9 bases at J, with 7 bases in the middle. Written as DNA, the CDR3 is TGCGCCAGCAGCCTAGGCCGTGAGCAGTTCTTC. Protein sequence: CASSLGREQFF.

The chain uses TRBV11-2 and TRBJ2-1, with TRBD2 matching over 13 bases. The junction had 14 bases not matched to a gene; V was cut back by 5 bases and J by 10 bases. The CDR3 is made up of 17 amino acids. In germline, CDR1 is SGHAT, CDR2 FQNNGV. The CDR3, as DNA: TGTGCCAGCAGCCAAGACTCCGGACTAGCGGGAGAAAACGAGCAGTTCTTC. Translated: CASSQDSGLAGENEQFF.

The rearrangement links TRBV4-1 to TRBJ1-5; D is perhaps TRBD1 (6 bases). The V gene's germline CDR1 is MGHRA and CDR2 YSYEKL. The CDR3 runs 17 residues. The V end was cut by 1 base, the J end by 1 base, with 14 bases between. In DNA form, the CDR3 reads TGCGCCAGCAGCCAAGTTGATCAGGGGATCAGCAATCAGCCCCAGCATTTT. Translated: CASSQVDQGISNQPQHF.

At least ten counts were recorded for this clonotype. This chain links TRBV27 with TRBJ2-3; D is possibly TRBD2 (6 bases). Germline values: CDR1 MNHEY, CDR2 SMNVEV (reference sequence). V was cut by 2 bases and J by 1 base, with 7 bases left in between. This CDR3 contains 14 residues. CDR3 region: CASSLAGRTDTQYF. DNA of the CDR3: TGTGCCAGCAGTTTAGCGGGGCGCACAGATACGCAGTATTTT.

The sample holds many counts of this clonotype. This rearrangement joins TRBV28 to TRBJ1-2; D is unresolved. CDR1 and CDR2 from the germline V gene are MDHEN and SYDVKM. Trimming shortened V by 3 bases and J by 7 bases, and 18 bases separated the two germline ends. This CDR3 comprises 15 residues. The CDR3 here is CASSFPSGALSGYTF. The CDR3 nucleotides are TGTGCCAGCAGTTTCCCATCGGGCGCGCTTAGTGGCTACACCTTC.

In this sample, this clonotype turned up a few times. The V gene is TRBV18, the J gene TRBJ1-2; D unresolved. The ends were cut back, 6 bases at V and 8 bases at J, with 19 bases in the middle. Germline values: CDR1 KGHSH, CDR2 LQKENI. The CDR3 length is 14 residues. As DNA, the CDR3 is TGTGCCAGCTCGCTCAGTCCGGGCGCGGAAGGCTACACCTTC. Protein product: CASSLSPGAEGYTF. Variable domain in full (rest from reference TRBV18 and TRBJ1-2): NAGVMQNPRHLVRRRGQEARLRCSPMKGHSHVYWYRQLPEEGLKFMVYLQKENIIDESGMPKERFSAEFPKEGPSILRIQQVVRGDSAAYFCASSLSPGAEGYTFGSGTRLTVV.

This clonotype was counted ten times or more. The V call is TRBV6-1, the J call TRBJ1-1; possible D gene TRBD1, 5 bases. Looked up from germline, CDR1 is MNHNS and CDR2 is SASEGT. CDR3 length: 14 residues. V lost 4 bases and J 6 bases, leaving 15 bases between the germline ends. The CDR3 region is CASSAGTEVPEAFF. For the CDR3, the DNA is TGTGCCAGCAGTGCCGGGACCGAAGTTCCTGAAGCTTTCTTT.

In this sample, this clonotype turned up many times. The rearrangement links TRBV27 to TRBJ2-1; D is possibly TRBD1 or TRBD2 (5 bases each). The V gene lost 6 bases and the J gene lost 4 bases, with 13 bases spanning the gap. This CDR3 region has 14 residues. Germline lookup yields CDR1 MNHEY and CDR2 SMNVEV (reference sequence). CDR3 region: CASSRGDGYNEQFF. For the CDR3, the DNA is TGTGCCAGCAGCCGAGGGGACGGATACAATGAGCAGTTCTTC.

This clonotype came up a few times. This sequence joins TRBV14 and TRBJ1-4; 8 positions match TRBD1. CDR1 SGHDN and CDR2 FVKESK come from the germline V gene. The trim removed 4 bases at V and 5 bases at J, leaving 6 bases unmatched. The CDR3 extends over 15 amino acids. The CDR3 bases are TGTGCCAGCAGCCGCGACAGGGGAGGGAATGAAAAACTGTTTTTT. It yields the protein CASSRDRGGNEKLFF.

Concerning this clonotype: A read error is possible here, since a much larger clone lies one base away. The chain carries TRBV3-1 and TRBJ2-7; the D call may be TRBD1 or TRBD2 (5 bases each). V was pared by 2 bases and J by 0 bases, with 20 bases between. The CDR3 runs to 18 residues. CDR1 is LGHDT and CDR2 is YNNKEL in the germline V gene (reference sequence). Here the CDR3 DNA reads TGTGCCAGCAGCCAACACAATCTCCGGGACCGACGCTCCTACGAGCAGTACTTC. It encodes CASSQHNLRDRRSYEQYF.

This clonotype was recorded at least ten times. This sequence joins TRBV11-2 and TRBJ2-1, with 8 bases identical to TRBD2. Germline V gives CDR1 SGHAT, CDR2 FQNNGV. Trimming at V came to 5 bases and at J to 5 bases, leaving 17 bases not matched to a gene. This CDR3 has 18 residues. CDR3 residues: CASSRTRDGTSWHNEQFF. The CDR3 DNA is TGTGCCAGCAGCCGCACCCGAGACGGGACTAGTTGGCACAATGAGCAGTTCTTC.